This T cell receptor (beta chain) was identified during a study of blood T cell repertoires in COVID-19. Across the study: T cells, B-cell-depleted T cells, or PBMCs provided the cDNA or gDNA that served as material.

Clones were sequenced by immunoSEQ multiplex PCR, and TCRdb holds only the in-frame ones, with some missing. Here the sample spans a few hundred thousand clones, approximately 87% being singletons. This CDR3 contains 14 residues. Deletions cut 7 bases from V and 3 bases from J, with 16 bases between. Germline CDR1 reads SGHRS; CDR2 reads YFSETQ. The J gene is TRBJ1-1, the V gene TRBV5-1; D is unresolved. Input material: PBMCs or T cells enriched from blood (not recorded which). This clonotype originated in a man under 40 who had recovered from COVID-19. Written as DNA, the CDR3 is TGCGCCAGCCGCGCTAGAGGAGACGACACTGAAGCTTTCTTT. Amino acid sequence: CASRARGDDTEAFF.